Listed here are 5 T cell receptor beta chains from one sample, sequenced in a study of CD8 T cells in Susac syndrome. RNA amounts of about 0.5 to 1 ug underwent reverse transcription with random hexamers. TCRdb reprocessed the immunoSEQ multiplex PCR reads with MiXCR, giving one entry per CDR3 protein. In the table there are about 130,000 distinct CDR3 sequences, just under 95% of which are singletons. The sequencing input was CD4+ T cells from PBMCs. Source of these receptors: a human donor in good health.

This chain connects TRBV5-7 to TRBJ1-4; D not certain. TRBV5-7 carries the ORF label, with uncertain function. The CDR3 sequence is 16 residues long. V was shortened by 4 bases and J by 0 bases, with 13 bases between the two germline ends. The CDR3 coding sequence is TGTGCCAGCAGCATCCCGACCGGGACAACTAATGAAAAACTGTTTTTT. The encoded protein is CASSIPTGTTNEKLFF.

J is TRBJ2-7 and V is TRBV6-2 or TRBV6-3, with D possibly matching TRBD2 (6 bases). The CDR3 is 17 residues long. V lost 2 bases, J lost 0 bases, and 17 bases lay in between. From germline, CDR1 is MNHEY and CDR2 SVGEGT. DNA of the CDR3: TGTGCCAGCAGTTACCCCATAAGGGCGGGAAGCTCCTACGAGCAGTACTTC. Protein sequence: CASSYPIRAGSSYEQYF.

The chain is built from TRBV3-1 and TRBJ2-3; no clear D. Germline V gene sequence: CDR1 LGHDT, CDR2 YNNKEL (reference sequence). Trimming pared 4 bases from V and 3 bases from J, leaving 11 bases between. CDR3 length equals 14 residues. The CDR3 nucleotides read TGTGCCAGCAGCCCCCGGTGGAATACAGATACGCAGTATTTT. Its protein is CASSPRWNTDTQYF.

The chain uses TRBV5-1 and TRBJ1-1, with 10 positions matching TRBD1. CDR3 length: 14 amino acids. Germline CDR1 and CDR2: SGHRS and YFSETQ. V lost 3 bases, J lost 7 bases, and 6 bases stayed unmatched. In DNA form, the CDR3 reads TGCGCCAGCAGCTGGGGACAGGGGCCGGGTGAAGCTTTCTTT. Its translation is CASSWGQGPGEAFF.

The V call is TRBV20-1, the J call TRBJ2-7; D not resolved. The CDR3 runs to 14 residues. Deletions cut 6 bases from V and 0 bases from J, with 15 bases between. The germline V gene has CDR1 DFQATT and CDR2 SNEGSKA (reference sequence). DNA of the CDR3: TGCAGTGCATCCTCTCCAGGCCGCTCCTACGAGCAGTACTTC. Translation: CSASSPGRSYEQYF.